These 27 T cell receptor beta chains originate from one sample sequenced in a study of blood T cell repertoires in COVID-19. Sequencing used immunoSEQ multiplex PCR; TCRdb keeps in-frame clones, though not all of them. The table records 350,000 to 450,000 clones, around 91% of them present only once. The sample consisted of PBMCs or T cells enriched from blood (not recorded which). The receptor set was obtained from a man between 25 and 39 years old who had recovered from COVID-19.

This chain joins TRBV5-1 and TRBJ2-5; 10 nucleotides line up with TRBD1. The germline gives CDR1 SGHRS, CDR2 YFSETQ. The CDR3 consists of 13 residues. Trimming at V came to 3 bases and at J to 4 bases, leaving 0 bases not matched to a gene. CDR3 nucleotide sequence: TGCGCCAGCAGCTGGGACAGGGGAGAGACCCAGTACTTC. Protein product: CASSWDRGETQYF. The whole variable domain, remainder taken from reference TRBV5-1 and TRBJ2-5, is KAGVTQTPRYLIKTRGQQVTLSCSPISGHRSVSWYQQTPGQGLQFLFEYFSETQRNKGNFPGRFSGRQFSNSRSEMNVSTLELGDSALYLCASSWDRGETQYFGPGTRLLVL.

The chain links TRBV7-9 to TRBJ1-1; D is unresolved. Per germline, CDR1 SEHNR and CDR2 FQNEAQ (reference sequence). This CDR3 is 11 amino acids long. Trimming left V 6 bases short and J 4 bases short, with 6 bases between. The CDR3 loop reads CASRRGTEAFF. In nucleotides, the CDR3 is TGTGCCAGCAGACGCGGCACTGAAGCTTTCTTT.

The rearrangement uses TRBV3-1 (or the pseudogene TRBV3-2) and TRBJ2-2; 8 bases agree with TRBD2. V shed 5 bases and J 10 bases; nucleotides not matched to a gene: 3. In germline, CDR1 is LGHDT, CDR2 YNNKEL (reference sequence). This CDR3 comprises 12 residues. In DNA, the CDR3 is TGTGCCAGCAGCTCAGCGGGAGAGGAGCTGTTTTTT. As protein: CASSSAGEELFF.

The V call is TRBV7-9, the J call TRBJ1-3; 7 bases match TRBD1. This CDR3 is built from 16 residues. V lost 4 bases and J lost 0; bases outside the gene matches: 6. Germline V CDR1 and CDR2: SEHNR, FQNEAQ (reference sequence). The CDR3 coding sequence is TGTGCCAGCAGCTCAGGGACAGCCGGCTCTGGAAACACCATATATTTT. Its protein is CASSSGTAGSGNTIYF.

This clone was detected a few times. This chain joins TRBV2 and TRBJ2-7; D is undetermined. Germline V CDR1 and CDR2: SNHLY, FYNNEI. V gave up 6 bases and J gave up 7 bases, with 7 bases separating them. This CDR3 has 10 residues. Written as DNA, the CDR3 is TGTGCCAGCAGCGCCAGGGAGCAGTACTTC. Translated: CASSAREQYF.

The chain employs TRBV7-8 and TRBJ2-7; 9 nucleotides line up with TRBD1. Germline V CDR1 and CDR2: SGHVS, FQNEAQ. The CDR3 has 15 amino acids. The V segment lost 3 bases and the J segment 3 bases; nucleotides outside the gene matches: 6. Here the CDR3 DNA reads TGTGCCAGCAGCTTGAGGGGACAGGGTAGCTACGAGCAGTACTTC. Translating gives CASSLRGQGSYEQYF.

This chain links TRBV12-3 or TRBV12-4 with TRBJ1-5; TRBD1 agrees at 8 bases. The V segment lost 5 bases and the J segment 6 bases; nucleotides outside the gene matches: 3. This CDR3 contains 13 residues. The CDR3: CASSRTGSQPQHF. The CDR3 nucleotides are TGTGCCAGCAGTCGGACAGGGAGTCAGCCCCAGCATTTT.

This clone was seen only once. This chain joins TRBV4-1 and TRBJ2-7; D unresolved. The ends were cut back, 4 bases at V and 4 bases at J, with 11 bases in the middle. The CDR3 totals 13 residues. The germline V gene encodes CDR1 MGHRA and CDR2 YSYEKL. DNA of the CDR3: TGCGCCAGCAGCCTAGAGCAGAAATACGAGCAGTACTTC. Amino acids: CASSLEQKYEQYF.

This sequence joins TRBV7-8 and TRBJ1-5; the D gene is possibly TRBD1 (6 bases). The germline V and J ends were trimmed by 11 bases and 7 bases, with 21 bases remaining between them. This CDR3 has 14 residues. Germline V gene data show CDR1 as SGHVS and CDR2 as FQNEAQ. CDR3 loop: CAGNDGGPGQPQHF. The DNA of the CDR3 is TGTGCCGGTAACGACGGGGGGCCGGGGCAGCCCCAGCATTTT.

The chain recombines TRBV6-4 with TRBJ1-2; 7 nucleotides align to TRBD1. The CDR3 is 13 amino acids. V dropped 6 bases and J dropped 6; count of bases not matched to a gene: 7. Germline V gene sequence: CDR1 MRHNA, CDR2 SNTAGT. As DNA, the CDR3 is TGTGCCAGCAGACCCACAGGGGCCCATGGCTACACCTTC. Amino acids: CASRPTGAHGYTF.

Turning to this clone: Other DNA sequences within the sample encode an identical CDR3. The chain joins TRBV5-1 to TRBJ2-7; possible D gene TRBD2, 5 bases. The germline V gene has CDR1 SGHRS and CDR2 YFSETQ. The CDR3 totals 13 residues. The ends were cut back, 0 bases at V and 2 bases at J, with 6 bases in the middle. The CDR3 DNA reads TGCGCCAGCAGCTTGGACGGGGCCTACGAGCAGTACTTC. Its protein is CASSLDGAYEQYF.

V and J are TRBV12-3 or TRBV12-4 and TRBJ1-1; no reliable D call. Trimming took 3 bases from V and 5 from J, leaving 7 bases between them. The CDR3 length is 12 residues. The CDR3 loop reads CASSFGGTEAFF. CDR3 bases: TGTGCCAGCAGTTTTGGAGGGACTGAAGCTTTCTTT.

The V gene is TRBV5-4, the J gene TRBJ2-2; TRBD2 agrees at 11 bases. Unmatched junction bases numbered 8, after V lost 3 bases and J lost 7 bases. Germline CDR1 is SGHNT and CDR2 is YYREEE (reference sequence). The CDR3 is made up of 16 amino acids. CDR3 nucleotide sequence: TGTGCCAGCAGCTCCCTTAGCGGGAGGGCCGGCGGGGAGCTGTTTTTT. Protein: CASSSLSGRAGGELFF.

CDR3: CAWSPPQGANTEAFF. CDR3 coding DNA: TGTGCCTGGAGTCCGCCCCAGGGGGCGAACACTGAAGCTTTCTTT. V gene TRBV30 combines with J gene TRBJ1-1, with 8 bases identical to TRBD1. V lost 2 bases, J lost 1 base, and 6 bases stayed unmatched. This CDR3 has 15 amino acids. CDR1 is GTSNPN and CDR2 is SVGIG in the germline V gene (reference sequence). Based on the CDR3 plus reference TRBV30 and TRBJ1-1, the full variable domain is SQTIHQWPATLVQPVGSPLSLECTVEGTSNPNLYWYRQAAGRGLQLLFYSVGIGQISSEVPQNLSASRPQDRQFILSSKKLLLSDSGFYLCAWSPPQGANTEAFFGQGTRLTVV.

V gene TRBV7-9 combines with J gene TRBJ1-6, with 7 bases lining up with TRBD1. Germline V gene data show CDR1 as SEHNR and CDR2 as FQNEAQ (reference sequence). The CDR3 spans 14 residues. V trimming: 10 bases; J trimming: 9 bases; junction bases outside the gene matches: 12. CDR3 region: CATSLTGVTSPLHF. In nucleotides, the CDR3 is TGTGCCACTTCTTTAACAGGGGTGACTTCACCCCTCCACTTT.

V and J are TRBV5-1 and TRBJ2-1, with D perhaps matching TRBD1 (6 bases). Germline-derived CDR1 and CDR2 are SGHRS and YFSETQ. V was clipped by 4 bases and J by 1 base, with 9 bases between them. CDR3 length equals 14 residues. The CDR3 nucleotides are TGCGCCAGCAGCCACGGGACATCCTACAATGAGCAGTTCTTC. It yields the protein CASSHGTSYNEQFF.

CDR3 in amino acids: CASPLQPQHF. In nucleotides, the CDR3 is TGTGCCAGCCCGTTACAGCCCCAGCATTTT. The chain carries TRBV21-1 and TRBJ1-5. TRBV21-1 is given as a pseudogene. The CDR3 totals 10 residues.

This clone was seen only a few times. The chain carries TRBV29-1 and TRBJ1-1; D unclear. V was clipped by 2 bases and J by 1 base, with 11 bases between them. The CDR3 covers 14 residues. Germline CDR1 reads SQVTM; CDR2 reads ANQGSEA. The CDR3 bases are TGCAGCGTTGAAACTAGAACAGAGAACACTGAAGCTTTCTTT. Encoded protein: CSVETRTENTEAFF.

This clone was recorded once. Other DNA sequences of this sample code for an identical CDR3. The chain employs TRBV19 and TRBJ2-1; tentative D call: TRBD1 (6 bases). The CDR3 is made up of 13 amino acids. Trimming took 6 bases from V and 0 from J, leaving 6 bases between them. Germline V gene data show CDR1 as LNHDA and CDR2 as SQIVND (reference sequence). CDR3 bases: TGTGCCAGTAGAGGGGGCTCCTACAATGAGCAGTTCTTC. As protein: CASRGGSYNEQFF.

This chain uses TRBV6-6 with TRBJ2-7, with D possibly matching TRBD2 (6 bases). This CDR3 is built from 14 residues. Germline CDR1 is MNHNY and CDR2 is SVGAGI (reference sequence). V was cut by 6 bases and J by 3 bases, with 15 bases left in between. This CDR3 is CASSRTIGNYEQYF. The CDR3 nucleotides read TGTGCCAGCAGCCGGACTATCGGGAACTACGAGCAGTACTTC.

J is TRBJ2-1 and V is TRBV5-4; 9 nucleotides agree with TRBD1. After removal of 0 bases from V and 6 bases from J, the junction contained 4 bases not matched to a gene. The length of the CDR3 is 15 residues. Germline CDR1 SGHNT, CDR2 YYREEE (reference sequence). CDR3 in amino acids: CASSLDRGLGNEQFF. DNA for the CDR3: TGTGCCAGCAGCTTGGACAGGGGGCTTGGCAATGAGCAGTTCTTC.

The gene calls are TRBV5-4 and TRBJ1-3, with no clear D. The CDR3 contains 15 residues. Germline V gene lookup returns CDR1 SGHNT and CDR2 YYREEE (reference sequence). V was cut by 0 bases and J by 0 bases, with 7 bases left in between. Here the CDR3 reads CASSLGADSGNTIYF. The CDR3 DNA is TGTGCCAGCAGCTTGGGAGCGGACTCTGGAAACACCATATATTTT.

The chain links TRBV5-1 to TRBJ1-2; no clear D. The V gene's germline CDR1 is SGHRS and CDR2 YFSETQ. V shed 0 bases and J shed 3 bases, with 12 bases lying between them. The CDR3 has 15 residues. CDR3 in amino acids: CASSLDGSGDYGYTF. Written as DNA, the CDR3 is TGCGCCAGCAGCTTGGATGGGTCGGGTGACTATGGCTACACCTTC.

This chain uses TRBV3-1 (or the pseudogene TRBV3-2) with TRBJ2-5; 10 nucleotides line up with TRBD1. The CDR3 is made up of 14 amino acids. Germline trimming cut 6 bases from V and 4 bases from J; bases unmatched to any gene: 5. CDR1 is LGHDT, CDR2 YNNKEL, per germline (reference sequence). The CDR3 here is CASRPDRGLETQYF. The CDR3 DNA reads TGTGCCAGCAGACCTGACAGGGGGCTAGAGACCCAGTACTTC.

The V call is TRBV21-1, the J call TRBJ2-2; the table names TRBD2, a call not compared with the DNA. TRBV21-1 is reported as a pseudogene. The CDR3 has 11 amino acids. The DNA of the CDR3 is TGTGCCAGCAGTCGGGCCGGGGAGCTGTTTTTT. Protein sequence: CASSRAGELFF.

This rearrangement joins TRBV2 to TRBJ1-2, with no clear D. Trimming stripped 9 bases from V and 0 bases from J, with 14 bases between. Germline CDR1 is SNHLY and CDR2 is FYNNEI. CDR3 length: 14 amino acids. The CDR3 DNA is TGTGCCAGTTCGGAGGGTTCTCCTAACTATGGCTACACCTTC. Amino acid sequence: CASSEGSPNYGYTF.

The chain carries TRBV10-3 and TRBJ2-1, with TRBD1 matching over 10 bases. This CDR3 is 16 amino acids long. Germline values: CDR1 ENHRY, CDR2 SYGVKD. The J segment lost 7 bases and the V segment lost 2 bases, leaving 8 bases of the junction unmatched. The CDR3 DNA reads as TGTGCCATCAGTGAGAGACAGGGGGCAGGGCGAAATGAGCAGTTCTTC. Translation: CAISERQGAGRNEQFF.